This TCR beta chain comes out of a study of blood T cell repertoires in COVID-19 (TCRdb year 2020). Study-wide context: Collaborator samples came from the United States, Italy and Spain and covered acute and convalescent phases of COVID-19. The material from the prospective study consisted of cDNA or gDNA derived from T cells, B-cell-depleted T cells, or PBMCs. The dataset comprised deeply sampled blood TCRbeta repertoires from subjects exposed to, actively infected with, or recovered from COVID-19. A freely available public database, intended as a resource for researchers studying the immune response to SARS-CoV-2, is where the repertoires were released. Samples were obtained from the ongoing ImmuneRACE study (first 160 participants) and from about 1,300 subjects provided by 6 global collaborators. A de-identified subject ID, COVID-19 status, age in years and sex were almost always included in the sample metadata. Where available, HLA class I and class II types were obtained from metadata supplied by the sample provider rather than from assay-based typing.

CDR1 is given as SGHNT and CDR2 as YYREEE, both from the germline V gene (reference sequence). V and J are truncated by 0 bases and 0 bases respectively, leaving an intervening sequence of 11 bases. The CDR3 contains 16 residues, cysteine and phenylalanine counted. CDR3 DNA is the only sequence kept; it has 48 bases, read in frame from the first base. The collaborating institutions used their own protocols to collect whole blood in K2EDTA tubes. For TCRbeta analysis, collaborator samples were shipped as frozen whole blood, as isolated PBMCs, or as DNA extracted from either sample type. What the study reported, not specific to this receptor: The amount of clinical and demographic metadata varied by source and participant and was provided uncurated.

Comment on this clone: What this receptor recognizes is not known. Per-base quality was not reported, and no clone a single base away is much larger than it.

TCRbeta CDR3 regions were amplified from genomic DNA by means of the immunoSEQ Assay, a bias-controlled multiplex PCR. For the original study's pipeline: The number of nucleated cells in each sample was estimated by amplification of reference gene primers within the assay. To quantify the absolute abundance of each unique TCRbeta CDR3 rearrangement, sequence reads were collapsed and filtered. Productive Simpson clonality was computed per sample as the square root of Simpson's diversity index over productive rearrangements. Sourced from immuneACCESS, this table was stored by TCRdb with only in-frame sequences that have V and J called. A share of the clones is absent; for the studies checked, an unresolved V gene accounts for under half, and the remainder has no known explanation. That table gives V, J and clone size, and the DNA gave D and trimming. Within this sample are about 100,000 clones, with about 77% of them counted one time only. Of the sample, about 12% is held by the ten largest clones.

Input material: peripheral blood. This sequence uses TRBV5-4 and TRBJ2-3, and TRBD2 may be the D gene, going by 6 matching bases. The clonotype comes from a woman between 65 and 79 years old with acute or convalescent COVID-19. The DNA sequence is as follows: TGTGCCAGCAGCTTGGTTAGCGGCCTTAGCACAGATACGCAGTATTTT. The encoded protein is CASSLVSGLSTDTQYF.